This T cell receptor (beta chain) was observed in a study of cytomegalovirus exposure and HLA in healthy donors. Across the whole study: Prior work identified some 120 million unique TCR beta sequences in some 180 million T cells. Overall study results and limits: Later analysis suggested most CMV-associated TCR beta chains were HLA-restricted. Researchers counted around 180 TCR beta chains as cytomegalovirus-associated.

This CDR3 has 16 amino acids. Trimming took 7 bases from V and 1 from J; bases not matched to a gene: 8. The germline CDR1 and CDR2 sequences are SNHLY and FYNNEI. Concerning this clone: Its specificity is not known.

The PCR used 60 Vbeta and 13 Jbeta primers. Produced via immunoSEQ multiplex PCR; TCRdb's table is partial and in-frame only. The sample holds about 140,000 clones, 65% to 85% seen once. Unrecorded immune exposure was likely among donors, who were nominally healthy when sampled. Material for sequencing was PBMCs. The TCR was taken from a man in his fifties in good health and CMV-seronegative. This rearrangement joins TRBV2 to TRBJ2-2, with TRBD2 matching over 8 bases. In DNA, the CDR3 is TGTGCCAGCAATAAAATAGCGGGGTTGAACACCGGGGAGCTGTTTTTT. Amino acids: CASNKIAGLNTGELFF.